Below, one T cell receptor (beta chain) is given with its context. The gene names here belong to mouse. With the read ending 1 residue before the CDR3 end, the germline J gene is used to fill in that end. Trimming shortened V by 4 bases and J by 0 bases, and 15 bases separated the two germline ends. Germline lookup yields CDR1 LGHNA and CDR2 YNLKQL (reference sequence). The CDR3 runs 16 residues. The data are from a study of tissue T cells after allogeneic stem cell transplantation. Documented time point: mouse harvest day 7 after allogeneic transplant. Each mouse received 10^7 T-cell-depleted marrow cells plus 10^6 splenic CD5+ T cells by tail vein. Sequencing used immunoSEQ multiplex PCR; TCRdb keeps in-frame clones, though not all of them. The sample consists of roughly 6,600 clones, roughly 50% of them appearing once.

The source of this sequence is a female BALB/c mouse given C57BL/6 T cells with graft-versus-host disease after an allogeneic hematopoietic cell transplant. The sequencing sample was made of lymph node tissue. The chain uses TRBV5 and TRBJ1-2, with a tentative D call TRBD1 (6 bases). CDR3 DNA, as far as it was read: TGTGCCAGCAGCCCAAGCCCCGGGACAACAAACTCCGACTACACC. Protein: CASSPSPGTTNSDYT. The whole CDR3 sequence is CASSPSPGTTNSDYTF.